The 19 T cell receptor beta chains reported below all come from one sample, sequenced in a study of beta chain features in type 1 diabetes. As every portion of the isolated RNA was reverse transcribed, the sequencing read expressed TCRB transcripts. Using immunoSEQ multiplex PCR, the repertoire was profiled, and TCRdb retains in-frame clones only, with some absent. The table shows 450,000 or so clones, with more than 9.5% occurring only once. Material for sequencing was naive CD4+ T cells from blood. These TCRs come from a woman between 18 and 30 years old in good health.

The chain couples TRBV7-9 to TRBJ1-1; TRBD1 matches 8 bases. After removal of 1 base from V and 0 bases from J, the junction contained 1 base not matched to a gene. The CDR3 has 15 residues. CDR1 and CDR2 from the germline V gene are SEHNR and FQNEAQ (reference sequence). The CDR3 DNA sequence: TGTGCCAGCAGCTTAGGGGACAGGCTGAACACTGAAGCTTTCTTT. Protein: CASSLGDRLNTEAFF. Supplemented by reference TRBV7-9 and TRBJ1-1, the full variable domain reads DTGVSQNPRHKITKRGQNVTFRCDPISEHNRLYWYRQTLGQGPEFLTYFQNEAQLEKSRLLSDRFSAERPKGSFSTLEIQRTEQGDSAMYLCASSLGDRLNTEAFFGQGTRLTVV.

This clone occurred a few times. The V and J genes are TRBV7-2 and TRBJ2-1; the match to TRBD2 covers 9 bases. The CDR3 contains 15 residues. Germline V lookup: CDR1 SGHTA, CDR2 FQGNSA. V was pared by 5 bases and J by 2 bases, with 4 bases of the junction left unmatched. CDR3 in amino acids: CASSRSGGAYNEQFF. The CDR3 DNA follows: TGTGCCAGCAGCCGTAGCGGGGGCGCCTACAATGAGCAGTTCTTC.

The chain couples TRBV29-1 to TRBJ2-7, with 9 bases aligning to TRBD1. Germline assignment: CDR1 SQVTM and CDR2 ANQGSEA. J gave up 5 bases and V 1 base, and 0 bases lay outside the gene matches. This CDR3 is built from 12 residues. The CDR3 DNA reads as TGCAGCGTTGAAGGGGACAGGGACGAGCAGTACGTC. Translating it yields CSVEGDRDEQYV.

This clone was counted a few times. The genes are TRBV5-1 and TRBJ2-3; 12 bases match TRBD2. Germline trimming cut 3 bases from V and 4 bases from J; bases unmatched to any gene: 12. This CDR3 comprises 18 residues. Germline V CDR1 and CDR2: SGHRS, YFSETQ. CDR3 nucleotides: TGCGCCAGCAGCTACCGACTAGCGGGAGCCGTCCCCCCAGATACGCAGTATTTT. It yields the protein CASSYRLAGAVPPDTQYF.

In this sample, this clone turned up a few times. This chain joins TRBV5-1 and TRBJ2-2; TRBD1 matches 10 bases. This CDR3 has 19 residues. V was pared by 4 bases and J by 2 bases, with 14 bases of the junction left unmatched. Germline V lookup: CDR1 SGHRS, CDR2 YFSETQ. As DNA, the CDR3 is TGCGCCAGCAGCACCTTTGTGGGACAGGGGCCCCCAAACACCGGGGAGCTGTTTTTT. Translating gives CASSTFVGQGPPNTGELFF.

This clone was detected only a few times. The chain couples TRBV15 to TRBJ1-2; TRBD1 is a possible D gene (5 bases). The CDR3 length is 13 residues. The V and J ends lost 6 bases and 9 bases respectively, with 17 bases between them. Germline V gene data show CDR1 as LNHNV and CDR2 as YYDKDF (reference sequence). In DNA, the CDR3 is TGTGCCACCAGAACGGTGGGCAGGGAACGCTACACCTTC. Protein sequence: CATRTVGRERYTF.

On this clone: This sample includes further DNA sequences coding for the same CDR3. The chain links TRBV7-2 to TRBJ2-5, with 9 bases lining up with TRBD1. The CDR3 contains 14 residues. Trimming at V came to 5 bases and at J to 5 bases, leaving 6 bases not matched to a gene. The germline gives CDR1 SGHTA, CDR2 FQGNSA. CDR3 nucleotide sequence: TGTGCCAGCAGCAGGACAGGGGCACGGGAGACCCAGTACTTC. Protein product: CASSRTGARETQYF.

The chain employs TRBV28 and TRBJ2-1, with no clear D. Germline assignment: CDR1 MDHEN and CDR2 SYDVKM. The CDR3 covers 19 residues. Trimming took 4 bases from V and 0 from J, leaving 22 bases between them. The CDR3 sequence is CASSSGRNLLGGSYNEQFF. CDR3 nucleotides: TGTGCCAGCAGTTCCGGGCGGAACCTGCTTGGTGGCTCCTACAATGAGCAGTTCTTC.

This clone was recorded a few times. J is TRBJ1-5 and V is TRBV6-6, with TRBD1 as a possible D gene (6 bases). Germline CDR1 and CDR2: MNHNY and SVGAGI (reference sequence). The CDR3 has 11 residues. Trimming took off 9 bases at V and 7 bases at J, with 10 bases between the two ends. CDR3 DNA sequence: TGTGCCAGTGGGAGGGGGCAGCCCCAGCATTTT. Translation: CASGRGQPQHF.

This clone was seen a few times. The chain is built from TRBV4-2 and TRBJ2-3; D gene unclear. The germline gives CDR1 LGHNA, CDR2 YNFKEQ. V dropped 0 bases and J dropped 2 bases, with 9 bases sitting between them. This CDR3 has 15 residues. CDR3 sequence reads: CASSQDLRITDTQYF. The CDR3 nucleotides are TGTGCCAGCAGCCAAGACCTCAGAATCACAGATACGCAGTATTTT.

This clone has only a few counts. J is TRBJ2-1 and V is TRBV5-6, with 13 bases aligning to TRBD2. Germline V gives CDR1 SGHDT, CDR2 YYEEEE. The V gene end was trimmed by 6 bases and the J gene end by 7 bases; junction bases not matched to a gene: 4. This CDR3 spans 14 amino acids. The CDR3 DNA is TGTGCCAGCACTCTGGGACTAGCGGGAAATGAGCAGTTCTTC. Translating it yields CASTLGLAGNEQFF.

This clone has a handful of counts. The chain couples TRBV30 to TRBJ2-7; possible D gene TRBD2, 7 bases. Trimming shortened V by 2 bases and J by 1 base, and 15 bases separated the two germline ends. The CDR3 spans 15 residues. Germline CDR1 is GTSNPN and CDR2 is SVGIG (reference sequence). CDR3 sequence reads: CAWSPWGGASYEQYF. For the CDR3, the DNA is TGTGCCTGGAGTCCCTGGGGGGGCGCGTCCTACGAGCAGTACTTC.

CDR3 sequence reads: CSASPGFEQYV. The DNA of the CDR3 is TGCAGTGCTAGCCCCGGGTTCGAGCAGTACGTC. J is TRBJ2-7 and V is TRBV20-1; D call uncertain. V was pared by 3 bases and J by 6 bases, with 9 bases between. Per germline, CDR1 DFQATT and CDR2 SNEGSKA (reference sequence). The CDR3 is 11 residues long.

This clone was detected ten times or more. The chain employs TRBV7-2 and TRBJ2-6; no clear D gene. Germline V lookup: CDR1 SGHTA, CDR2 FQGNSA. The V gene lost 5 bases and the J gene lost 2 bases, with 4 bases spanning the gap. The length of the CDR3 is 13 residues. The CDR3 DNA reads as TGTGCCAGCAGCGTTACTGGGGCCAACGTCCTGACTTTC. Protein: CASSVTGANVLTF.

This clone was seen a few times. This rearrangement joins TRBV7-9 to TRBJ2-5, with D possibly TRBD1 on 5 matching bases. V lost 7 bases and J 0 bases, leaving 12 bases between the germline ends. The CDR3 length is 14 residues. Per the germline V gene, CDR1 is SEHNR and CDR2 is FQNEAQ (reference sequence). The CDR3 DNA reads TGTGCCAGCAAGGGGCGTCAGTACCAAGAGACCCAGTACTTC. Protein: CASKGRQYQETQYF.

This clone was seen a single time. This chain joins TRBV9 and TRBJ1-1; D remains unclear. This CDR3 has 16 residues. The germline V gene has CDR1 SGDLS and CDR2 YYNGEE. V was trimmed by 3 bases and J by 0 bases, leaving 15 bases between them. The CDR3 DNA sequence: TGTGCCAGCAGCGCCCTTGCAGACCTCATGAACACTGAAGCTTTCTTT. It is translated as CASSALADLMNTEAFF.

This clone was observed a handful of times. The V and J genes are TRBV29-1 and TRBJ2-5, with D tentatively TRBD1 (6 bases). V was shortened by 7 bases and J by 5 bases, with 17 bases between the two germline ends. Germline CDR1 is SQVTM and CDR2 is ANQGSEA. The CDR3 runs 13 residues. CDR3 sequence: CSAEAGVRETQYF. In nucleotides, the CDR3 is TGCAGCGCCGAGGCAGGGGTAAGGGAGACCCAGTACTTC.

The chain is built from TRBV7-3 and TRBJ2-2; D unclear. The length of the CDR3 is 15 residues. Germline assignment: CDR1 SGHTA and CDR2 FQGTGA. V shed 4 bases and J shed 3 bases, with 12 bases lying between them. The CDR3 reads CASSSKRHDTGELFF. For the CDR3, the DNA is TGTGCCAGCAGCTCAAAACGCCATGACACCGGGGAGCTGTTTTTT.

This clone was counted between two and nine times. At the DNA level, this CDR3 is encoded by other sequences in the same sample as well. The rearrangement links TRBV18 to TRBJ2-2; D is unresolved. The length of the CDR3 is 14 residues. The V gene lost 0 bases and the J gene lost 6 bases, with 8 bases spanning the gap. The V gene's germline CDR1 is KGHSH and CDR2 LQKENI. CDR3 residues: CASSPPGLAGELFF. CDR3 in DNA: TGTGCCAGCTCACCACCGGGGTTGGCCGGGGAGCTGTTTTTT.